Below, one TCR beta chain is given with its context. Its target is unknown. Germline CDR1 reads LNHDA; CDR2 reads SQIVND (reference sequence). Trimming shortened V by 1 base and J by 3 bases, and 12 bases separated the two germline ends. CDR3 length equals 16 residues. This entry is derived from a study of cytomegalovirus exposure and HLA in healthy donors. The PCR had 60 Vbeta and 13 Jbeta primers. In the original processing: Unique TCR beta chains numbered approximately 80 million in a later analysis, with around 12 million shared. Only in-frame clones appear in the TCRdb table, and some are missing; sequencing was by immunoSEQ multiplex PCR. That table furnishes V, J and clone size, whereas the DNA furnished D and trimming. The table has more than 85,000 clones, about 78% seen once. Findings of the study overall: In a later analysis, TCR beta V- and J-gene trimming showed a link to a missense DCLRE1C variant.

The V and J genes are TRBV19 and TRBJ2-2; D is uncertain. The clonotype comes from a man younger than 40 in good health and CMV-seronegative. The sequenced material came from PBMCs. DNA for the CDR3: TGTGCCAGTAGTATAGGATCCGGTTATTACACCGGGGAGCTGTTTTTT. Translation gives CASSIGSGYYTGELFF.